The T cell receptor (beta chain) described here comes from a study of Tregs in tolerant kidney transplant recipients. Overall study results and limits: Validation in larger populations is needed because few patients were studied. Tregs expanded with activated donor B cells seemed most donor-specific.

As to this clone: Its antigen is as yet unknown.

The CDR3 runs 14 residues. Germline V gene sequence: CDR1 SGHRS, CDR2 YFSETQ. Trimming shortened V by 1 base and J by 2 bases, and 9 bases separated the two germline ends. Thawed PBMCs were FACS-sorted into unstimulated CD4+CD25+CD127- regulatory T cells, CD4+CD25- non-regulatory cells, CD4 and CD8 cells. The protocol was immunoSEQ multiplex PCR, while the TCRdb copy is restricted to in-frame clones and leaves out a portion. In the table there are 90,000 to 150,000 clones, roughly 92% of which are singletons. This receptor was identified in a human donor in good health. Sequenced input: CD4+ T cells from blood. This rearrangement joins TRBV5-1 to TRBJ1-1; D gene unclear. The CDR3 sequence: CASSLRTANTEAFF. CDR3 nucleotides: TGCGCCAGCAGCTTGCGGACGGCCAACACTGAAGCTTTCTTT.